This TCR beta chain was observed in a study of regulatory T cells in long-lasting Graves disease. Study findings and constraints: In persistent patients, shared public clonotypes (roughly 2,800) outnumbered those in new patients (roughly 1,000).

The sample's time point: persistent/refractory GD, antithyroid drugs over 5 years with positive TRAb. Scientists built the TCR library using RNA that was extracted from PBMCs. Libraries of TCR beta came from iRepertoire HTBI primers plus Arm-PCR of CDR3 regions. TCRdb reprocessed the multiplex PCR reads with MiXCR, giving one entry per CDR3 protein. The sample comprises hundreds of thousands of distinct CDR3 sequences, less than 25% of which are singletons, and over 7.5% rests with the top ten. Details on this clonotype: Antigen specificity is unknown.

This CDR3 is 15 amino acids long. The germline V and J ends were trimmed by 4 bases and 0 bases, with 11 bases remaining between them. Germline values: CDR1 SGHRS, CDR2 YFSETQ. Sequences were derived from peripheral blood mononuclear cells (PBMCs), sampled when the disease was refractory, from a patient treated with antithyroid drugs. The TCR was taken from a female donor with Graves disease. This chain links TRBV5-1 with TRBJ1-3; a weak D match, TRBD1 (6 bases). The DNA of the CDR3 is TGCGCCAGCAGCACAAACAGGGACTCTGGAAACACCATATATTTT. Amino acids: CASSTNRDSGNTIYF.